A selection of T cell receptor beta chains follows, all from one sample in a study of T cell responses to AZD1222 COVID-19 vaccine. This table comes from immunoSEQ multiplex PCR, and its TCRdb copy is limited to in-frame clones, with some not included. The data show 110,000 to 150,000 clones, roughly nine tenths seen once. The sequencing used peripheral blood, collected on day 0 of AZD1222 vaccination. These receptors originate from an adult in good health. Both conserved end residues are part of each CDR3. A D gene is named only where the DNA matches it firmly. Clone size is stated in some rows and not others, as once, few, many or a class when expanded.

abundance: .
j_gene: TRBJ1-4
d_gene: .
v_gene: TRBV6-5
CDR3nt: TGTGCCAGCAGTTACTCGAAACAGGGAAATGAAAAACTGTTTTTT
CDR3aa: CASSYSKQGNEKLFF

abundance: .
j_gene: TRBJ2-3
d_gene: TRBD2
v_gene: TRBV30
CDR3nt: TGTGCCGGAGGGCGGGGGGCTAGCACAGATACGCAGTATTTT
CDR3aa: CAGGRGASTDTQYF

abundance: .
j_gene: TRBJ2-1
d_gene: .
v_gene: TRBV19
CDR3nt: TGTGCCAGTAGTTCCGGGGCACTCAATGAGCAGTTCTTC
CDR3aa: CASSSGALNEQFF

abundance: .
j_gene: TRBJ1-5
d_gene: .
v_gene: TRBV2
CDR3nt: TGTGCCAGCAGCCAGGCCCCAGGGTCCCAGCATTTT
CDR3aa: CASSQAPGSQHF

abundance: .
j_gene: TRBJ2-7
d_gene: TRBD1
v_gene: TRBV7-2
CDR3nt: TGTGCCAGCAGCTTACCCCAGGGGGCTGCATACGAGCAGTACTTC
CDR3aa: CASSLPQGAAYEQYF

abundance: once
j_gene: TRBJ1-2
d_gene: .
v_gene: TRBV27
CDR3nt: TGTGCCAGCAGTTTATCCGAGGACAGCACCTTCTATGGCTACACCTTC
CDR3aa: CASSLSEDSTFYGYTF

abundance: .
j_gene: TRBJ2-2
d_gene: TRBD2
v_gene: TRBV7-2
CDR3nt: TGTGCCAGCAGCTCCGGGGGCCTAGCGGGAAGGACCGGGGAGCTGTTTTTT
CDR3aa: CASSSGGLAGRTGELFF

abundance: .
j_gene: TRBJ1-1
d_gene: TRBD1
v_gene: TRBV19
CDR3nt: TGTGCCAGTAATACCCAGGGGGCGAACACTGAAGCTTTCTTT
CDR3aa: CASNTQGANTEAFF

abundance: .
j_gene: TRBJ2-3
d_gene: .
v_gene: TRBV21-1
CDR3nt: TGTGCCAGCAGCAAGTCCAAGGGACAGGGGAGCACAGATACGCAGTATTTT
CDR3aa: CASSKSKGQGSTDTQYF

abundance: .
j_gene: TRBJ2-5
d_gene: TRBD2
v_gene: TRBV4-3
CDR3nt: TGCGCCAGCAGCCAAGATGTCCTAGCGGGAGGGCAAGAGACCCAGTACTTC
CDR3aa: CASSQDVLAGGQETQYF

abundance: .
j_gene: TRBJ1-2
d_gene: TRBD1
v_gene: TRBV4-3
CDR3nt: TGCGCCAGCAGCCAGGTAACACAGGGGATCTATGGCTACACCTTC
CDR3aa: CASSQVTQGIYGYTF

abundance: .
j_gene: TRBJ1-5
d_gene: .
v_gene: TRBV5-5
CDR3nt: TGTGCCAGCAGCTTCATCGGTGGGGAGGGCAATCAGCCCCAGCATTTT
CDR3aa: CASSFIGGEGNQPQHF

abundance: .
j_gene: TRBJ2-2
d_gene: .
v_gene: TRBV19
CDR3nt: TGTGCCAGTAGTACGTTGAGAATCACCGGGGAGCTGTTTTTT
CDR3aa: CASSTLRITGELFF